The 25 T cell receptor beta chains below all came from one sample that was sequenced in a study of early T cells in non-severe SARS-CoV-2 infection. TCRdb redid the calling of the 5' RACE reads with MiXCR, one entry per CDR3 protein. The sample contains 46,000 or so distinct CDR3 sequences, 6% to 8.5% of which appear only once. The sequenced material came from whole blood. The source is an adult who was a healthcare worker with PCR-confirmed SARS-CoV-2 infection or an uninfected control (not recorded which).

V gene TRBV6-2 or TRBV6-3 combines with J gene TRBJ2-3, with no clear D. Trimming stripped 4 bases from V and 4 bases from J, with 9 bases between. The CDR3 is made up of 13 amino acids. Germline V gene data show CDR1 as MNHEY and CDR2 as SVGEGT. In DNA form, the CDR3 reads TGTGCCAGCAGTTTTTTTGCGCCAGATACGCAGTATTTT. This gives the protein CASSFFAPDTQYF.

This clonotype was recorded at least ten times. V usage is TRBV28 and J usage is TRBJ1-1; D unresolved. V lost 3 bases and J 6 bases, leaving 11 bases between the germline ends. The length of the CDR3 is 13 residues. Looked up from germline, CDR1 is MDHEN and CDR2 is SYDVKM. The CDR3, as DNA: TGTGCCAGCAGTTTCTTAGAGAGACCTGAAGCTTTCTTT. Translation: CASSFLERPEAFF.

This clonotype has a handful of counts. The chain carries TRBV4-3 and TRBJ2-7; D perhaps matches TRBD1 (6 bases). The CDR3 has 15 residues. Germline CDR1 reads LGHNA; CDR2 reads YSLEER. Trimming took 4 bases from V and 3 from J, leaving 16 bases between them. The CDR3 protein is CASSLNRVNFYEQYF. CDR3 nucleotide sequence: TGCGCCAGCAGCCTTAACAGGGTAAACTTCTACGAGCAGTACTTC.

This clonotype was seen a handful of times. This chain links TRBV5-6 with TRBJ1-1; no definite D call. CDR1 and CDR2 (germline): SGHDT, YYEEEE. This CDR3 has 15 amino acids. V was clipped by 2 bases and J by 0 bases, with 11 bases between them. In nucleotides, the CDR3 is TGTGCCAGCAGCTTATTCGCAGGAATGAACACTGAAGCTTTCTTT. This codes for CASSLFAGMNTEAFF.

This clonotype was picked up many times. In DNA form, the CDR3 reads TGCGCCAGCAGCCAATTCGGACAGGGCAGCACTGAAGCTTTCTTT. Its translation: CASSQFGQGSTEAFF. J is TRBJ1-1 and V is TRBV4-1; 8 nucleotides agree with TRBD1. This CDR3 contains 15 residues. CDR1 and CDR2 (germline): MGHRA, YSYEKL. V lost 2 bases to trimming and J lost 4 bases; unmatched junction nucleotides: 6.

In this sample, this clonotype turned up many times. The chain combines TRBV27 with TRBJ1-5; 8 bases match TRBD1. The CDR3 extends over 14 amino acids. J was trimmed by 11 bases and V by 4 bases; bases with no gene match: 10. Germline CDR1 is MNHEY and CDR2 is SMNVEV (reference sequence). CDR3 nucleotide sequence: TGTGCCAGCAGTTGGACAGGGTCCCGGGGGGCCCAGCATTTT. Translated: CASSWTGSRGAQHF.

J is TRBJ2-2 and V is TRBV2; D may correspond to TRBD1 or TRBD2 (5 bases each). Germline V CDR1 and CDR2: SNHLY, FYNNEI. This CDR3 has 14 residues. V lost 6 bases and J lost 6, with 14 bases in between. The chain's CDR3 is CASRGTPQAGELFF. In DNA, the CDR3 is TGTGCCAGCAGAGGGACCCCCCAAGCCGGGGAGCTGTTTTTT.

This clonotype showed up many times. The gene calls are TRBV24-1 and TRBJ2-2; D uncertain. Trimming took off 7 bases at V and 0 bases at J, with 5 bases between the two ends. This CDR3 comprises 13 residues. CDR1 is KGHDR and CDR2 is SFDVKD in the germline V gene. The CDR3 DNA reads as TGTGCCACCAGGTCCCCGAACACCGGGGAGCTGTTTTTT. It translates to CATRSPNTGELFF.

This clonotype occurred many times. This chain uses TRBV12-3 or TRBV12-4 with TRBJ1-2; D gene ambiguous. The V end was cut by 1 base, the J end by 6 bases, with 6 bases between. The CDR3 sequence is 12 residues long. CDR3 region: CASSLGGDGYTF. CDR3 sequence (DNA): TGTGCCAGCAGTTTAGGGGGAGATGGCTACACCTTC.

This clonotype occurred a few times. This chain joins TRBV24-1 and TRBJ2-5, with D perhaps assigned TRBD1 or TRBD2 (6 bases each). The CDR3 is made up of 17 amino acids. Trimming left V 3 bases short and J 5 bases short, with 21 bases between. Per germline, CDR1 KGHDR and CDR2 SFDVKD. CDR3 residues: CATSDPRQQGGQETQYF. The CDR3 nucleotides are TGTGCCACCAGTGATCCTCGTCAACAGGGAGGCCAGGAGACCCAGTACTTC.

The chain's CDR3 is CAWEVGDEQYF. The CDR3 nucleotides read TGTGCCTGGGAGGTAGGCGACGAGCAGTACTTC. The gene calls are TRBV30 and TRBJ2-7; D not certain. The CDR3 runs 11 residues. The V end was cut by 5 bases, the J end by 5 bases, with 10 bases between. Germline values: CDR1 GTSNPN, CDR2 SVGIG (reference sequence).

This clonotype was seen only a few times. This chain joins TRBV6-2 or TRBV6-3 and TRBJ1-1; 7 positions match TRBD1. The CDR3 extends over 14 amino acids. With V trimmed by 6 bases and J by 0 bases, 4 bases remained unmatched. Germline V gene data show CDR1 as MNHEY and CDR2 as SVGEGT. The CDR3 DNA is TGTGCCAGCAGGAAGGGACAGATGAACACTGAAGCTTTCTTT. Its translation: CASRKGQMNTEAFF.

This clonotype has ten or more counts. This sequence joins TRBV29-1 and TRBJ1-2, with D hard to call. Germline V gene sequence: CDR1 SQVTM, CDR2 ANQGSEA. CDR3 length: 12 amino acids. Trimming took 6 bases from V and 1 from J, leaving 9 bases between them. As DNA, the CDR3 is TGCAGCGTGGGAGGCGGTAACTATGGCTACACCTTC. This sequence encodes CSVGGGNYGYTF.

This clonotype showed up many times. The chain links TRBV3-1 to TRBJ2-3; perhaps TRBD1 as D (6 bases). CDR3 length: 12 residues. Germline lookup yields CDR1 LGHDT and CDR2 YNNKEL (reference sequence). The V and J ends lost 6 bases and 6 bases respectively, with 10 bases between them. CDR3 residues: CASSLDRDTQYF. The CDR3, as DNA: TGTGCCAGCAGTCTCGACAGGGATACGCAGTATTTT.

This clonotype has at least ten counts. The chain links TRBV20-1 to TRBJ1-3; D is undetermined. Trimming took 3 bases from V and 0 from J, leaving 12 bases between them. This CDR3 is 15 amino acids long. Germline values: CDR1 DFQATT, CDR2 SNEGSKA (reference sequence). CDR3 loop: CSASSTVVSGNTIYF. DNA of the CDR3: TGCAGTGCTAGTTCCACAGTTGTCTCTGGAAACACCATATATTTT.

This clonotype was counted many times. The CDR3 DNA reads TGTGCCAGCAGCTTGGTGAATAAGGAAGACGGCTACACCTTC. It specifies CASSLVNKEDGYTF. This chain uses TRBV5-6 with TRBJ1-2; no clear D. Trimming took off 0 bases at V and 8 bases at J, with 14 bases between the two ends. Per germline, CDR1 SGHDT and CDR2 YYEEEE. The CDR3 extends over 14 amino acids.

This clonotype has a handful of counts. The chain's CDR3 is CASSRRTGLEEKLFF. Written as DNA, the CDR3 is TGTGCCAGCAGCCGACGGACAGGGTTGGAAGAAAAACTGTTTTTT. This chain joins TRBV12-3 or TRBV12-4 and TRBJ1-4; 8 bases are shared with TRBD1. The length of the CDR3 is 15 residues. Trimming at V came to 6 bases and at J to 8 bases, leaving 11 bases not matched to a gene.

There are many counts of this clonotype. The CDR3 DNA reads as TGTGCCAGCAGTTTAGCCCCCATTAGCAATCAGCCCCAGCATTTT. It yields the protein CASSLAPISNQPQHF. The J gene is TRBJ1-5, the V gene TRBV12-3 or TRBV12-4; D remains unclear. Trimming pared 0 bases from V and 0 bases from J, leaving 6 bases between. There are 15 residues in the CDR3.

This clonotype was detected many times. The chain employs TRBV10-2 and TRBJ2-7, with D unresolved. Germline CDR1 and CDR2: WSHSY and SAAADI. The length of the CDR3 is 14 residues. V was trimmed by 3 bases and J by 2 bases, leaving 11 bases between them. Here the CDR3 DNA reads TGCGCCAGCAGTGACCCCTCTGTTACCTACGAGCAGTACTTC. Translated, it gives CASSDPSVTYEQYF.

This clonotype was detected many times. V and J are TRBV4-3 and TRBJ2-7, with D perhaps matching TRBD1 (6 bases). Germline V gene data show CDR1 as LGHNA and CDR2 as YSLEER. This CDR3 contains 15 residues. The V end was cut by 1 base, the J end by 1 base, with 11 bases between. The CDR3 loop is CASSQVQGSSYEQYF. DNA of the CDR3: TGCGCCAGCAGCCAAGTACAGGGTTCTTCCTACGAGCAGTACTTC.

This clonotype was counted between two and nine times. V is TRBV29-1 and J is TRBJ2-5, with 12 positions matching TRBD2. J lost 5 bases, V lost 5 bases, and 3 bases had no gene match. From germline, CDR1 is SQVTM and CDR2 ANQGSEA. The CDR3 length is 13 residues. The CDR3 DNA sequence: TGCAGCGTTCGGACTAGCGGGGACGAGACCCAGTACTTC. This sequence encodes CSVRTSGDETQYF.

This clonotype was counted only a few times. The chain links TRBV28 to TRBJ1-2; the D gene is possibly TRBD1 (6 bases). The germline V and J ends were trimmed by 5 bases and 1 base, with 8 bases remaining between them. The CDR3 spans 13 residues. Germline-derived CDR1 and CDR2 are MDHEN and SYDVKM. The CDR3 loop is CASSAGHNYGYTF. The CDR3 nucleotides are TGTGCCAGCAGTGCGGGACATAACTATGGCTACACCTTC.

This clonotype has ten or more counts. The CDR3 DNA reads TGCGCCAGCAGAGCCGGGGGCGTAGTGAACACTGAAGCTTTCTTT. Translating gives CASRAGGVVNTEAFF. The V call is TRBV5-1, the J call TRBJ1-1, with D possibly being TRBD1 (6 bases). The CDR3 covers 15 residues. The germline gives CDR1 SGHRS, CDR2 YFSETQ. The ends were cut back, 5 bases at V and 0 bases at J, with 14 bases in the middle.

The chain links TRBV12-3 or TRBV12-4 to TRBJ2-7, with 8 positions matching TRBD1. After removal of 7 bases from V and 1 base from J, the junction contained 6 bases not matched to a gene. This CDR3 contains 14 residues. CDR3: CASTGTGQSYEQYF. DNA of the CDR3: TGTGCCAGCACCGGGACAGGCCAATCCTACGAGCAGTACTTC.

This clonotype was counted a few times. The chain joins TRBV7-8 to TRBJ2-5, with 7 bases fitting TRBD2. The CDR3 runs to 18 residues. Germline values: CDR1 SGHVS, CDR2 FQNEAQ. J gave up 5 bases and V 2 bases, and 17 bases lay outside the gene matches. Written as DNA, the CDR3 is TGTGCCAGCAGCTTACTCGTGCTAGCGGTTGGAGATGGTGAGACCCAGTACTTC. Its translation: CASSLLVLAVGDGETQYF. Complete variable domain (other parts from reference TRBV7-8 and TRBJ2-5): GAGVSQSPRYKVAKRGQDVALRCDPISGHVSLFWYQQALGQGPEFLTYFQNEAQLDKSGLPSDRFFAERPEGSVSTLKIQRTQQEDSAVYLCASSLLVLAVGDGETQYFGPGTRLLVL.